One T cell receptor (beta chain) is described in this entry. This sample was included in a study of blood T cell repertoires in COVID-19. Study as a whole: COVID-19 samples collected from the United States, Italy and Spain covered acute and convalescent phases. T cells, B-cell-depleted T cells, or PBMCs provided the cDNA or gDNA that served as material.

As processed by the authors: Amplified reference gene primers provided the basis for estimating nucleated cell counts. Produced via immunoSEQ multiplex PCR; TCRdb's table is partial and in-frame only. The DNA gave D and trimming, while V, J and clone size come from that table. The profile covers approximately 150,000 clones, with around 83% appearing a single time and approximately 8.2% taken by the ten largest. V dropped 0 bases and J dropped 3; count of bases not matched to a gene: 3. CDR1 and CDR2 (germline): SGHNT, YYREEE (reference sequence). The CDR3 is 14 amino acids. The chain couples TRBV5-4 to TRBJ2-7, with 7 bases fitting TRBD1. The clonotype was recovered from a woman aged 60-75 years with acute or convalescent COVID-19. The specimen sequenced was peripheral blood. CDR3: CASSLEQGRYEQYF. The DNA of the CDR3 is TGTGCCAGCAGCTTGGAACAGGGGCGCTACGAGCAGTACTTC.